The 31 T cell receptor beta chains in this list originate from one sample, sequenced in a study of a mutant IDH1 vaccine in newly diagnosed glioma (dated by TCRdb to the early 2020s). The time point label here, explained by the study, means: baseline, week 1 (first vaccination visit). The label giving this sample's treatment or condition can be read as: pre-vaccination baseline after standard-of-care therapy. Receptor amplification or capture employed the immunoSEQ multiplex PCR assay. The table was pulled from immuneACCESS by TCRdb, which kept in-frame rearrangements only. Such tables lose some clones; where checked, under half of the loss comes from unresolved V genes, and the rest has no known cause. In all, the sample holds around 37,000 clones, and just under 80% of those were seen once. The ten most abundant clones make up approximately 9.9% of the sample. The sequenced sample was PBMCs, obtained from a glioma patient treated with radiotherapy, temozolomide or both. The receptors were sampled from a man in his forties with glioma. Some clones in this sample may be carry-over from other donors' samples.

This clone turned up a few times. The chain is built from TRBV6-6 and TRBJ1-3; perhaps TRBD1 as D (5 bases). Per germline, CDR1 MNHNY and CDR2 SVGAGI (reference sequence). The CDR3 is 13 residues long. Trimming removed 5 bases from V and 2 bases from J, with 7 bases in between. The CDR3 sequence: CASSDSTGNTIYF. CDR3 coding DNA: TGTGCCAGCAGTGACAGTACTGGAAACACCATATATTTT.

The gene calls are TRBV2 and TRBJ1-4; 9 nucleotides align to TRBD1. Germline values: CDR1 SNHLY, CDR2 FYNNEI. V shed 7 bases, J shed 7 bases, and the junction held 7 bases outside the gene matches. The CDR3 runs 14 residues. CDR3 in DNA: TGTGCCAGCAACCGACAGGGGGATAGTGAAAAACTGTTTTTT. Protein: CASNRQGDSEKLFF.

This clone was found a few times. The rearrangement uses TRBV30 and TRBJ2-1; 10 bases match TRBD1. This CDR3 has 15 residues. Looked up from germline, CDR1 is GTSNPN and CDR2 is SVGIG (reference sequence). V was pared by 8 bases and J by 3 bases, with 10 bases of the junction left unmatched. CDR3 loop: CAQPAGTGDYNEQFF. CDR3 sequence (DNA): TGTGCCCAACCAGCCGGGACAGGGGACTACAATGAGCAGTTCTTC.

The CDR3 coding sequence is TGTGCCTGGAGCCGACTCCGAACAGGGCCCAGTGGCTACACCTTC. Encoded protein: CAWSRLRTGPSGYTF. The chain joins TRBV30 to TRBJ1-2, with D possibly being TRBD1 (6 bases). The CDR3 is made up of 15 amino acids. In germline, CDR1 is GTSNPN, CDR2 SVGIG (reference sequence). The V end lost 3 bases, the J end lost 7 bases, and 21 bases lay between the germline ends. The full variable domain, rest sourced from reference TRBV30 and TRBJ1-2, is SQTIHQWPATLVQPVGSPLSLECTVEGTSNPNLYWYRQAAGRGLQLLFYSVGIGQISSEVPQNLSASRPQDRQFILSSKKLLLSDSGFYLCAWSRLRTGPSGYTFGSGTRLTVV.

The CDR3 loop is CASSTDLRNEQFF. The DNA of the CDR3 is TGTGCCAGTAGCACAGACCTTAGGAATGAGCAGTTCTTC. This chain joins TRBV19 and TRBJ2-1, with unresolved D. The CDR3 is 13 residues long. Germline CDR1 and CDR2: LNHDA and SQIVND (reference sequence). V was shortened by 6 bases and J by 7 bases, with 13 bases between the two germline ends.

The chain has TRBV5-1 and TRBJ1-1; D remains ambiguous. Germline V gene sequence: CDR1 SGHRS, CDR2 YFSETQ. The CDR3 consists of 14 residues. The V gene lost 0 bases and the J gene lost 4 bases, with 10 bases spanning the gap. The CDR3 sequence is CASSLDRLGTEAFF. In DNA form, the CDR3 reads TGCGCCAGCAGCTTGGATAGGCTAGGCACTGAAGCTTTCTTT.

This clone showed up just a few times. CDR3 in DNA: TGCGCCAGCAGCCAAGAAGAGTATAAGGGTGCCATCTATAATTCACCCCTCCACTTT. Residues: CASSQEEYKGAIYNSPLHF. The chain employs TRBV4-1 and TRBJ1-6; D is unclear. V lost 0 bases, J lost 3 bases, and 18 bases lay in between. Germline CDR1 and CDR2: MGHRA and YSYEKL. The CDR3 is made up of 19 amino acids.

The J gene is TRBJ1-2, the V gene TRBV2; the D gene is possibly TRBD1 (6 bases). The V end lost 6 bases, the J end lost 3 bases, and 14 bases lay between the germline ends. The CDR3 runs to 14 residues. Germline CDR1 and CDR2: SNHLY and FYNNEI. The chain's CDR3 is CASSPGQEHYGYTF. CDR3 coding DNA: TGTGCCAGCAGCCCGGGACAAGAACACTATGGCTACACCTTC. The whole variable domain, remainder taken from reference TRBV2 and TRBJ1-2, is EPEVTQTPSHQVTQMGQEVILRCVPISNHLYFYWYRQILGQKVEFLVSFYNNEISEKSEIFDDQFSVERPDGSNFTLKIRSTKLEDSAMYFCASSPGQEHYGYTFGSGTRLTVV.

The chain couples TRBV18 to TRBJ2-7; no definite D call. V lost 2 bases to trimming and J lost 2 bases, with 7 bases between them. The CDR3 totals 13 residues. Germline-derived CDR1 and CDR2 are KGHSH and LQKENI. CDR3 in DNA: TGTGCCAGCTCACCAGGAAGGACCTACGAGCAGTACTTC. It specifies CASSPGRTYEQYF.

This clone was counted a single time. The CDR3 bases are TGTGCCTGGAGTATGGAGTCCAACTATGGCTACACCTTC. Amino acid sequence: CAWSMESNYGYTF. The chain employs TRBV30 and TRBJ1-2; unclear D gene. Germline V gene data show CDR1 as GTSNPN and CDR2 as SVGIG (reference sequence). The CDR3 has 13 amino acids. The ends were cut back, 2 bases at V and 2 bases at J, with 9 bases in the middle.

CDR3 coding DNA: TGTGCCAGCAGTGAACTTAGATACGAGCAGTACTTC. Its protein product is CASSELRYEQYF. The V and J genes are TRBV6-1 and TRBJ2-7, with no clear D. The germline V gene encodes CDR1 MNHNS and CDR2 SASEGT. The V and J ends lost 2 bases and 4 bases respectively, with 6 bases between them. CDR3 length equals 12 residues.

This rearrangement joins TRBV6-8 to TRBJ1-4; weak D call: TRBD1 (6 bases). This CDR3 comprises 15 residues. V was trimmed by 6 bases and J by 1 base, leaving 12 bases between them. Germline CDR1 MNHGY, CDR2 SAAAGT. CDR3: CASRHRGLTNEKLFF. The DNA of the CDR3 is TGTGCCAGCAGACACCGGGGGCTAACTAATGAAAAACTGTTTTTT.

This clone was counted only a few times. This chain uses TRBV30 with TRBJ1-6; 8 bases align to TRBD1. The germline V gene has CDR1 GTSNPN and CDR2 SVGIG (reference sequence). The CDR3 totals 14 residues. V was pared by 2 bases and J by 5 bases, with 2 bases of the junction left unmatched. As DNA, the CDR3 is TGTGCCTGGAGTTCGGGACAGGATAATTCACCCCTCCACTTT. It is translated as CAWSSGQDNSPLHF.

The gene calls are TRBV5-1 and TRBJ2-1; 8 bases are shared with TRBD1. CDR3 length: 15 amino acids. Germline CDR1 is SGHRS and CDR2 is YFSETQ. V lost 0 bases and J lost 3; bases outside the gene matches: 2. The chain's CDR3 is CASSLGTGRYNEQFF. The CDR3 DNA sequence: TGCGCCAGCAGCTTGGGGACAGGGCGCTACAATGAGCAGTTCTTC.

The chain joins TRBV29-1 to TRBJ2-7, with a possible D match to TRBD2 (7 bases). Between the trimmed V and J ends, which lost 2 bases and 1 base, there was a span of 15 bases. The CDR3 extends over 15 amino acids. Looked up from germline, CDR1 is SQVTM and CDR2 is ANQGSEA. CDR3 sequence (DNA): TGCAGCGTTGAAAGAGGGGGGGAAACGTCCTACGAGCAGTACTTC. Encoded protein: CSVERGGETSYEQYF.

The V and J genes are TRBV6-6 and TRBJ1-1, with D maybe TRBD1 (5 bases). The germline CDR1 and CDR2 sequences are MNHNY and SVGAGI (reference sequence). This CDR3 has 12 amino acids. The V gene lost 0 bases and the J gene lost 7 bases, with 6 bases spanning the gap. The DNA for the CDR3 is TGTGCCAGCAGTTACTCGCAGGGTGAAGCTTTCTTT. Translation: CASSYSQGEAFF.

V gene TRBV5-4 combines with J gene TRBJ2-5, with D possibly being TRBD2 (6 bases). The V and J ends lost 1 base and 4 bases respectively, with 14 bases between them. Germline loops: CDR1 SGHNT, CDR2 YYREEE (reference sequence). CDR3 length equals 15 residues. The DNA of the CDR3 is TGTGCCAGCAGCTTGAGGGCGGGAAGGGCAGAGACCCAGTACTTC. This translates into CASSLRAGRAETQYF.

The chain joins TRBV30 to TRBJ2-7; D possibly corresponds to TRBD1 (6 bases). The germline V gene encodes CDR1 GTSNPN and CDR2 SVGIG (reference sequence). This CDR3 spans 13 amino acids. Deletions cut 1 base from V and 2 bases from J, with 9 bases between. CDR3 amino acids: CAWSGRGAYEQYF. CDR3 nucleotide sequence: TGTGCCTGGAGTGGCAGGGGAGCCTACGAGCAGTACTTC.

The genes are TRBV4-1 and TRBJ2-5, with unresolved D. CDR1 and CDR2 (germline): MGHRA, YSYEKL. V dropped 4 bases and J dropped 4 bases, with 22 bases sitting between them. The CDR3 runs to 17 residues. The CDR3 loop is CASSPVNAALGRETQYF. The CDR3 DNA follows: TGCGCCAGCAGCCCGGTGAACGCTGCTCTAGGCAGAGAGACCCAGTACTTC.

The chain employs TRBV27 and TRBJ2-7, with unresolved D. The germline gives CDR1 MNHEY, CDR2 SMNVEV (reference sequence). The V end lost 0 bases, the J end lost 2 bases, and 8 bases lay between the germline ends. This CDR3 is 14 amino acids long. CDR3 DNA sequence: TGTGCCAGCAGTTTATCGAGTTACCCCTACGAGCAGTACTTC. It specifies CASSLSSYPYEQYF.

The chain employs TRBV18 and TRBJ1-4; D is ambiguous. Germline V lookup: CDR1 KGHSH, CDR2 LQKENI. Trimming removed 5 bases at V and 4 bases at J, with 17 bases between. There are 16 residues in the CDR3. CDR3 nucleotide sequence: TGTGCCAGCTCAGGGCAGGCCGCTGGGATTAATGAAAAACTGTTTTTT. Protein product: CASSGQAAGINEKLFF.

V and J are TRBV5-4 and TRBJ2-5; 8 nucleotides align to TRBD1. Trimming took 6 bases from V and 3 from J; bases not matched to a gene: 4. The germline gives CDR1 SGHNT, CDR2 YYREEE (reference sequence). The CDR3 loop spans 13 amino acids. CDR3 DNA sequence: TGTGCCAGCAAGCAGGGGGCGGAAGAGACCCAGTACTTC. This sequence encodes CASKQGAEETQYF. Looking up the rest from reference TRBV5-4 and TRBJ2-5 gives the full variable domain: ETGVTQSPTHLIKTRGQQVTLRCSSQSGHNTVSWYQQALGQGPQFIFQYYREEENGRGNFPPRFSGLQFPNYSSELNVNALELDDSALYLCASKQGAEETQYFGPGTRLLVL.

This clone has just a few counts. The chain's CDR3 is CASSYDRFNQPQHF. CDR3 coding DNA: TGTGCCAGCAGTTACGACAGGTTCAATCAGCCCCAGCATTTT. The rearrangement uses TRBV14 and TRBJ1-5, with D possibly matching TRBD1 (6 bases). V lost 6 bases and J lost 3, with 12 bases in between. CDR3 size: 14 residues. The germline gives CDR1 SGHDN, CDR2 FVKESK.

This chain joins TRBV4-2 and TRBJ2-1; D is perhaps TRBD2 (5 bases). V lost 8 bases, J lost 9 bases, and 20 bases lay in between. CDR1 LGHNA and CDR2 YNFKEQ come from the germline V gene. The CDR3 has 14 amino acids. The CDR3 loop is CASGSHERGAEQFF. The CDR3, as DNA: TGTGCCAGCGGGAGTCATGAGCGAGGCGCTGAGCAGTTCTTC.

The chain is built from TRBV7-8 and TRBJ1-5; no clear D gene. Germline V gives CDR1 SGHVS, CDR2 FQNEAQ. The CDR3 contains 13 residues. Trimming took off 4 bases at V and 10 bases at J, with 14 bases between the two ends. The CDR3 sequence: CASSSPVGSPQHF. In DNA, the CDR3 is TGTGCCAGCAGCTCCCCCGTCGGCTCTCCCCAGCATTTT.

The DNA for the CDR3 is TGTGCCAGCAGCTTTAAAACCGGGGAGCTGTTTTTT. It specifies CASSFKTGELFF. The chain combines TRBV11-2 with TRBJ2-2; D uncertain. The ends were cut back, 3 bases at V and 5 bases at J, with 4 bases in the middle. Germline CDR1 reads SGHAT; CDR2 reads FQNNGV. CDR3 length: 12 residues. Complete variable domain (other parts from reference TRBV11-2 and TRBJ2-2): EAGVAQSPRYKIIEKRQSVAFWCNPISGHATLYWYQQILGQGPKLLIQFQNNGVVDDSQLPKDRFSAERLKGVDSTLKIQPAKLEDSAVYLCASSFKTGELFFGEGSRLTVL.

This chain's CDR3 is CASSATSGGYQETQYF. The CDR3 nucleotides are TGTGCCAGCAGCGCGACTAGCGGGGGGTACCAAGAGACCCAGTACTTC. This rearrangement joins TRBV7-8 to TRBJ2-5; 13 bases agree with TRBD2. Germline V CDR1 and CDR2: SGHVS, FQNEAQ. The length of the CDR3 is 16 residues. Trimming removed 5 bases from V and 0 bases from J; junction bases left unmatched: 3.

The rearrangement links TRBV7-2 to TRBJ2-3; no clear D gene. The CDR3 loop spans 13 amino acids. V gave up 2 bases and J gave up 3 bases, with 6 bases separating them. Germline assignment: CDR1 SGHTA and CDR2 FQGNSA. The CDR3 nucleotides are TGTGCCAGCAGCTTATATCAGACAGATACGCAGTATTTT. Its translation: CASSLYQTDTQYF.

This chain joins TRBV5-8 and TRBJ2-7; D could derive from TRBD1 or TRBD2 (5 bases each). The V gene's germline CDR1 is SGHTS and CDR2 YDEGEE. Trimming took 0 bases from V and 3 from J, leaving 13 bases between them. The CDR3 is made up of 15 amino acids. CDR3 protein: CASSLVGTDNYEQYF. The CDR3 coding sequence is TGTGCCAGCAGCTTGGTTGGGACGGATAACTACGAGCAGTACTTC.

V usage is TRBV10-2 and J usage is TRBJ2-2; the D is unclear. The V gene's germline CDR1 is WSHSY and CDR2 SAAADI. CDR3 length: 12 amino acids. The V end lost 5 bases, the J end lost 6 bases, and 7 bases lay between the germline ends. Written as DNA, the CDR3 is TGCGCCAGCAGTCCCGGCGCCGGGGAGCTGTTTTTT. This sequence encodes CASSPGAGELFF.

This chain connects TRBV30 to TRBJ1-3; weak D call: TRBD1 (6 bases). CDR3 size: 14 residues. The germline V and J ends were trimmed by 4 bases and 0 bases, with 10 bases remaining between them. The germline gives CDR1 GTSNPN, CDR2 SVGIG (reference sequence). This chain's CDR3 is CAWKEGHSGNTIYF. The CDR3, as DNA: TGTGCCTGGAAGGAGGGACACTCTGGAAACACCATATATTTT.